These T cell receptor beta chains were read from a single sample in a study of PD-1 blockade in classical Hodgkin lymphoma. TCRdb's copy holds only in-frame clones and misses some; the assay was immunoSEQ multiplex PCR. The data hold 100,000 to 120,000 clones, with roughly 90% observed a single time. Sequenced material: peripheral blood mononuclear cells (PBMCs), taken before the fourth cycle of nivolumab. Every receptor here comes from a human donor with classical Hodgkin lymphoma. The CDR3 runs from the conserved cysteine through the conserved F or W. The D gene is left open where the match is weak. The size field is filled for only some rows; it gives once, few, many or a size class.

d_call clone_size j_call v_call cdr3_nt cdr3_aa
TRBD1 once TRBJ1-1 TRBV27 TGTGCCAGCAGTCTCACAGGGGATGCGGGCACTGAAGCTTTCTTT CASSLTGDAGTEAFF
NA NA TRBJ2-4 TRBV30 TGTGCCTGGGGTGCCGGACCCATTCAGTACTTC CAWGAGPIQYF
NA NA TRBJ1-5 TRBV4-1 TGCGCCAGCAGCCAAGGACAGGGCAATCAGCCCCAGCATTTT CASSQGQGNQPQHF
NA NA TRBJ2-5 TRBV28 TGTGCCACTGCCCAGGGGCGCGAAGAGACCCAGTACTTC CATAQGREETQYF
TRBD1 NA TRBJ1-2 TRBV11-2 TGTGCCAGCAGCAAGGGACAGTTCTCAGATGGCTACACCTTC CASSKGQFSDGYTF
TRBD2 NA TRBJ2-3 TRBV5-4 TGTGCCAGCAGGGCGGGAGAAGATACGCAGTATTTT CASRAGEDTQYF
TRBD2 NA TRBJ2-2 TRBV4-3 TGCGCCAGCAGCCAAGGTGGACTAGCGGCTAACACCGGGGAGCTGTTTTTT CASSQGGLAANTGELFF
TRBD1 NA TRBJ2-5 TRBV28 TGTGCCAGCAGCCAGCTGGGACAGGGGGAAGAGACCCAGTACTTC CASSQLGQGEETQYF
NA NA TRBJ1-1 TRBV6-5 TGTGCCAGCAGTGGTACAGGTGAAGCTTTCTTT CASSGTGEAFF
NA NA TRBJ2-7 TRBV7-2 TGTGCCAGCAGCTTAGGGTACCCGGGGAACTACGAGCAGTACTTC CASSLGYPGNYEQYF
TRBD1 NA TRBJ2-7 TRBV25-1 TGTGCCAGCAGTGATCTCGACAGGGGCGAGCAGTACTTC CASSDLDRGEQYF
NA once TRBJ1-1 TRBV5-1 NA CASSLDFLENTEAFF
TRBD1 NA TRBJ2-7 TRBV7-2 TGTGCCAGCAGACGACAGGGGGGGATATCCTACGAGCAGTACTTC CASRRQGGISYEQYF
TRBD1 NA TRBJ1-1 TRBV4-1 TGCGCCAGCAGCCAACCATGGGTTGGGACAGCGAACACTGAAGCTTTCTTT CASSQPWVGTANTEAFF
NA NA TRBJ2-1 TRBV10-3 TGTGCCATCGGCCCGTCGGGGGATGAGCAGTTCTTC CAIGPSGDEQFF
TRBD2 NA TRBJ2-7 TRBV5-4 TGTGCCAGCAGCAGAAGGACTAGCGCGGACGAGCAGTACTTC CASSRRTSADEQYF
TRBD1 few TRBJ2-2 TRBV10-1 TGCGCCAGCAGTGCCGGGACAGGGTGGGCCGGGGAGCTGTTTTTT CASSAGTGWAGELFF
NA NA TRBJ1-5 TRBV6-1 TGTGCCAGCCGTACCCATACCCAAAGCAATCAGCCCCAGCATTTT CASRTHTQSNQPQHF
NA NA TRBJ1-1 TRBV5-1 TGCGCCAGCAGCTTCGGGACCACTGAAGCTTTCTTT CASSFGTTEAFF
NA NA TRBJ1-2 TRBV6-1 TGTGCCAGCAGTGAAGCTAAAGGGAACTATGGCTACACCTTC CASSEAKGNYGYTF
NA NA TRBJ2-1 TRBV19 TGTGCCAGTAGTATGAGGGGCTCCTACAATGAGCAGTTCTTC CASSMRGSYNEQFF
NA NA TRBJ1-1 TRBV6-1 TGTGCCAGCAGTGAAGCTTCTGGAGCACAAGGAGCTTTCTTT CASSEASGAQGAFF
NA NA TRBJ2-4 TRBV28 TGTGCCAGCAGCAAAGCCAAAAACATTCAGTACTTC CASSKAKNIQYF
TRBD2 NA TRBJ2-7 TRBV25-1 TGTGCCAGCAGTCAAACGGGGAGGGCGTTCGAGCAGTACTTC CASSQTGRAFEQYF
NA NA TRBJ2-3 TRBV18 TGTGCCAGCTCACCGACAAATACGCAGTATTTT CASSPTNTQYF
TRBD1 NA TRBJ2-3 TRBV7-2 TGTGCCAGCAGCTTATCCGGGTGGACAGGACCCACAGATACGCAGTATTTT CASSLSGWTGPTDTQYF
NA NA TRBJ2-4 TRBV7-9 TGTGCCAGCAGCCCTTCCCTGGAGGACATTCAGTACTTC CASSPSLEDIQYF
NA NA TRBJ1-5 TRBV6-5 TGTGCCAGCAGTTCAGGGGGCAATCAGCCCCAGCATTTT CASSSGGNQPQHF
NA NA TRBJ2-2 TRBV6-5 TGTGCCAGCAGTTACGTTTTACTATCGAACACCGGGGAGCTGTTTTTT CASSYVLLSNTGELFF
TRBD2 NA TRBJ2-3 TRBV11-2 TGTGCCAGCAGTTCCAGCGGGAGTGGGGATACGCAGTATTTT CASSSSGSGDTQYF
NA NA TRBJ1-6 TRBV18 TGTGCCAGCTCACCCCCAGGGAGTTTGGGCGGCAATTCACCCCTCCACTTT CASSPPGSLGGNSPLHF
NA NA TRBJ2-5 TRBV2 TGTGCCAGCAATATCAGGGGAGACCAAGAGACCCAGTACTTC CASNIRGDQETQYF
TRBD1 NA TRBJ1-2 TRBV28 TGTGCCAGCAGTTCACGTTGGGACAGGAGTTGGTATGGCTACACCTTC CASSSRWDRSWYGYTF
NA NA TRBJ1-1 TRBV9 TGTGCCAGCAGCCCCGTGGACGGTAACACTGAAGCTTTCTTT CASSPVDGNTEAFF
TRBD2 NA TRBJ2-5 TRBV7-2 TGTGCCAGCAGCTCCACTAGCGGGGAGACCCAGTACTTC CASSSTSGETQYF
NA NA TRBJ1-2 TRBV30 TGTGCCTGGGAGTATGGGGCAGGGGTAATCGATGGCTACACCTTC CAWEYGAGVIDGYTF
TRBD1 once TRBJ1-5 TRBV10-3 TGTGCCATCAGTGATACGACAGGGCCCCTCGTCCGTAGCAATCAGCCCCAGCATTTT CAISDTTGPLVRSNQPQHF
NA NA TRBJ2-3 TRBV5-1 TGCGCCAGCAGCTTGGTGGCAGGGAGCACAGATACGCAGTATTTT CASSLVAGSTDTQYF
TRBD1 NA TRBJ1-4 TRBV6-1 TGTGCCAGCAGTGAAGTAAGGGGGCGTAGAGAAAAACTGTTTTTT CASSEVRGRREKLFF
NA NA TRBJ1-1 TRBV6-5 TGTGCCAGCAGTTACGGCAGGGCGAACACTGAAGCTTTCTTT CASSYGRANTEAFF
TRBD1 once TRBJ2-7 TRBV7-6 TGTGCCAGCAGCTTAGGTGGGACAGGGGACGAGCAGTACTTC CASSLGGTGDEQYF
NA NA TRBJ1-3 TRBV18 TGTGCCAGCTCACCAGTCCGGACAACTGGAAACACCATATATTTT CASSPVRTTGNTIYF
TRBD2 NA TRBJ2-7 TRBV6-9 TGTGCCAGCCTGACTAGCGTTGTGTCCTACGAGCAGTACTTC CASLTSVVSYEQYF
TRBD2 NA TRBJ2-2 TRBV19 TGTGCCAGTAGACCGGGACTAACGAACACCGGGGAGCTGTTTTTT CASRPGLTNTGELFF
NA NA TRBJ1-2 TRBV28 TGTGCCAGCAGCGTAGGGACGGAAGCTGGCTACACCTTC CASSVGTEAGYTF
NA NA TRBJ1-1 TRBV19 TGTGCCAGTAGTATAGGACACACTGAAGCTTTCTTT CASSIGHTEAFF
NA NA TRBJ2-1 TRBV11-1 TGTGCCAGCAGCTTAGAGGCAAGCTCCTACAATGAGCAGTTCTTC CASSLEASSYNEQFF
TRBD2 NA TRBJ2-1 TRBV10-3 TGTGCCATCAGTAAAAAAACAACCGGGACTAGCGGGAGGCCCCATTACAATGAGCAGTTCTTC CAISKKTTGTSGRPHYNEQFF
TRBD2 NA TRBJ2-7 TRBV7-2 TGTGCCAGCAGCTTAGCGTCAAAAAGCGGGAGATCGGAAAACCGCTACGAGCAGTACTTC CASSLASKSGRSENRYEQYF
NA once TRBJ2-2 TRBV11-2 TGTGCCAGCAGCTCCCCGGGACTTCTCACCGGGGAGCTGTTTTTT CASSSPGLLTGELFF
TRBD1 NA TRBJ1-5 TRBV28 TGTGCCAGCAGTCTCGGACAGGGGAATCAGCCCCAGCATTTT CASSLGQGNQPQHF
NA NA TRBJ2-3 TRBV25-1 TGTGCCAGTAAAACGAACATCTTGGGGTCAGATACGCAGTATTTT CASKTNILGSDTQYF
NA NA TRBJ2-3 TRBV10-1 TGCGCCAGTACGACGGGCACAGATACGCAGTATTTT CASTTGTDTQYF
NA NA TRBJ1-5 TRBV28 TGTGCCAGCCGTATGGGGGGGGCTCAGCCCCAGCATTTT CASRMGGAQPQHF
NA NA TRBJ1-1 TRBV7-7 TGTGCTAGCAGCTTATCACCCGGGACTGAAGCTTTCTTT CASSLSPGTEAFF